Described below is a single T cell receptor beta chain sequence and its context. cDNA was made from about 500 ng RNA using alpha and beta constant primers. Alpha and beta chain libraries were made separately by chain-specific third strand synthesis with multiplexing indices. A roughly 22-cycle PCR with P5s and P7 primers followed a short adapter-adding first PCR. TCRdb called the 5' RACE reads again in MiXCR, with one record for every CDR3 protein. The sample records some 10,000 distinct CDR3 sequences, 8% being singletons. V was shortened by 5 bases and J by 2 bases, with 6 bases between the two germline ends. The CDR3 is 13 amino acids. CDR1 and CDR2 from the germline V gene are SNHLY and FYNNEI. This record comes from a study of HIV-infected patients and healthy controls. No cell fractionation was done, so the repertoire covers all unsorted peripheral blood T cells.

The TCR comes from an adult in good health. Material: blood. The V and J genes are TRBV2 and TRBJ2-2; D is unclear. CDR3 in amino acids: CASSTSNTGELFF. CDR3 DNA: TGTGCCAGCAGTACCAGTAACACCGGGGAGCTGTTTTTT. Full variable domain (outside the CDR3, taken from reference TRBV2 and TRBJ2-2): EPEVTQTPSHQVTQMGQEVILRCVPISNHLYFYWYRQILGQKVEFLVSFYNNEISEKSEIFDDQFSVERPDGSNFTLKIRSTKLEDSAMYFCASSTSNTGELFFGEGSRLTVL.